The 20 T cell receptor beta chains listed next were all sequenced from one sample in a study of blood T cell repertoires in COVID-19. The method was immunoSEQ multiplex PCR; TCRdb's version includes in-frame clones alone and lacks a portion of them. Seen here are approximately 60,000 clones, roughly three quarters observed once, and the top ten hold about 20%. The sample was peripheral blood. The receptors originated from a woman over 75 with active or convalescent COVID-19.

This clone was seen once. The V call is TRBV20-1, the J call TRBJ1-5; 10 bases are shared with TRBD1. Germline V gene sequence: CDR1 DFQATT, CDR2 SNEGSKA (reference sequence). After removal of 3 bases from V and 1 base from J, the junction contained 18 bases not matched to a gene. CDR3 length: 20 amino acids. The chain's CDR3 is CSASKSPGQGLPFSNQPQHF. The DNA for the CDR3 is TGCAGTGCTAGTAAATCACCGGGACAGGGGCTTCCATTCAGCAATCAGCCCCAGCATTTT.

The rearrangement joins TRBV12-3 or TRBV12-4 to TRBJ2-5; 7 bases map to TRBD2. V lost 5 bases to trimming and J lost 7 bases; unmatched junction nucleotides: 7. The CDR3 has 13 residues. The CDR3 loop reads CASSARGRGTQYF. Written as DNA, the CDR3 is TGTGCCAGCAGTGCGCGGGGGAGGGGGACCCAGTACTTC.

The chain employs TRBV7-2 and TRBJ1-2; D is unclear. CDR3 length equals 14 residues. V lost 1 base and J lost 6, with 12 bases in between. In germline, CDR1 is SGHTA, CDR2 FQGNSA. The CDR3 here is CASSLELEANGYTF. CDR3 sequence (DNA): TGTGCCAGCAGCTTAGAGCTGGAAGCGAATGGCTACACCTTC.

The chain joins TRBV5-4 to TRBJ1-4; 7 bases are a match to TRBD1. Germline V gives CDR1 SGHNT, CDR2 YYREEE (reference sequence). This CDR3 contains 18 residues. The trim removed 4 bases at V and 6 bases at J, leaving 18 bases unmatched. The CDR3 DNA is TGTGCCAGCAGCCCCGGTGAGGGGGCAGGAACGCGTCATGAAAAACTGTTTTTT. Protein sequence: CASSPGEGAGTRHEKLFF. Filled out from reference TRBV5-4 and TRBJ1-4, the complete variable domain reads ETGVTQSPTHLIKTRGQQVTLRCSSQSGHNTVSWYQQALGQGPQFIFQYYREEENGRGNFPPRFSGLQFPNYSSELNVNALELDDSALYLCASSPGEGAGTRHEKLFFGSGTQLSVL.

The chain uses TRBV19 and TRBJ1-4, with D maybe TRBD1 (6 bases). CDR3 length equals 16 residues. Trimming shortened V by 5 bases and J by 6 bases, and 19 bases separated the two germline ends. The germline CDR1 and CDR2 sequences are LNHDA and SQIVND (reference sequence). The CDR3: CASSQHHRVRDEKLFF. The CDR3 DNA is TGTGCCAGTAGTCAGCACCACAGGGTGAGAGATGAAAAACTGTTTTTT.

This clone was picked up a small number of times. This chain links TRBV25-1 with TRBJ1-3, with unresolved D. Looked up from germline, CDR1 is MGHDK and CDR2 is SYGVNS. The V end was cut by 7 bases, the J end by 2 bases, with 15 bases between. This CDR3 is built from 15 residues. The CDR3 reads CASTSGGNTGNTIYF. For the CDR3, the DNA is TGTGCCAGCACCTCCGGAGGGAATACTGGAAACACCATATATTTT.

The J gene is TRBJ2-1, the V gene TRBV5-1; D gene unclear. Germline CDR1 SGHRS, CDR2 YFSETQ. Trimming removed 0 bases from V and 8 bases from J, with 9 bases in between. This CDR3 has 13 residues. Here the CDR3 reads CASSLDWLDEQFF. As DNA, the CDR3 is TGCGCCAGCAGCTTGGATTGGCTGGATGAGCAGTTCTTC.

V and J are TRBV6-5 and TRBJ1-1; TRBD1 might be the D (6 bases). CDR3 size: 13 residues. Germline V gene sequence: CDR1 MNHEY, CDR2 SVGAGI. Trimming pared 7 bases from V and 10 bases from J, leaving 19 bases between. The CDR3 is CASKESTGGGAFF. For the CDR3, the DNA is TGTGCCAGCAAAGAATCGACAGGCGGTGGAGCTTTCTTT.

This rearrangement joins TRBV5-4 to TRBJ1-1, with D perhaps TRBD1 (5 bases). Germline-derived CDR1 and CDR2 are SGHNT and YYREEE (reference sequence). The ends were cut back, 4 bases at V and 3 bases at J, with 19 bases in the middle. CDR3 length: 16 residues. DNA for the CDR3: TGTGCCAGCAGCGAGCGATGGGGGGGACCCTACACTGAAGCTTTCTTT. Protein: CASSERWGGPYTEAFF.

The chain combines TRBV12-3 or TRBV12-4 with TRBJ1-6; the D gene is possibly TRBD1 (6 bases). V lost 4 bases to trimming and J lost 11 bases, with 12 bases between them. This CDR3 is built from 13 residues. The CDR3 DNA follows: TGTGCCAGCAGTTATAAGGGGGATACACCCCTCCACTTT. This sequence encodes CASSYKGDTPLHF.

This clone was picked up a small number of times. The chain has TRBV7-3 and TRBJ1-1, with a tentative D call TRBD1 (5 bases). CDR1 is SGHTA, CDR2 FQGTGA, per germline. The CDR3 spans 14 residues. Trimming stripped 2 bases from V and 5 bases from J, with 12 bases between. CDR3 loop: CASSLQGIGTEAFF. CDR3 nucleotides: TGTGCCAGCAGCTTACAGGGCATTGGGACTGAAGCTTTCTTT.

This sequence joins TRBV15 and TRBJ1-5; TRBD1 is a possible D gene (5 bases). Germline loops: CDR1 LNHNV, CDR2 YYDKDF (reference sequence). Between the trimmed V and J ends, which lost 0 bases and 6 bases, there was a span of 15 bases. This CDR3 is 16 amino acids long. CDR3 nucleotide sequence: TGTGCCACCAGCAGAGATTTACAGGCGCGAATTCAGCCCCAGCATTTT. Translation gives CATSRDLQARIQPQHF.

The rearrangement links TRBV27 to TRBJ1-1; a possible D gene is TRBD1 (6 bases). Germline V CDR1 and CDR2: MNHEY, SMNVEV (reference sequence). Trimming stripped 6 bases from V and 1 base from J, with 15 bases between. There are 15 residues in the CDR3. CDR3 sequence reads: CASRSRGVSNTEAFF. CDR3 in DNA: TGTGCCAGCAGATCCAGGGGCGTTTCGAACACTGAAGCTTTCTTT.

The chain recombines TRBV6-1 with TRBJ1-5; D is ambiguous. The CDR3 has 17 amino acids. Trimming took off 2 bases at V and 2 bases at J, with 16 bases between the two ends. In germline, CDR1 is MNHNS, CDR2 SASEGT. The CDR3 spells CASSELGRGLGNQPQHF. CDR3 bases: TGTGCCAGCAGTGAATTGGGTCGAGGTTTGGGCAATCAGCCCCAGCATTTT.

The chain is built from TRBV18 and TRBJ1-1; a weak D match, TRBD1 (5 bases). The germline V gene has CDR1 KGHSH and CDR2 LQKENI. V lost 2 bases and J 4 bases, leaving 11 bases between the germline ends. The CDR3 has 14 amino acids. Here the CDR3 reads CASSPALGRTEAFF. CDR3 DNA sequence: TGTGCCAGCTCACCAGCGCTGGGGCGCACTGAAGCTTTCTTT.

The CDR3 protein is CAWSPGTANQPQHF. The CDR3 DNA is TGTGCCTGGAGTCCCGGGACAGCTAATCAGCCCCAGCATTTT. The chain uses TRBV30 and TRBJ1-5, with 7 bases fitting TRBD1. Germline loops: CDR1 GTSNPN, CDR2 SVGIG (reference sequence). CDR3 length equals 14 residues. Trimming removed 2 bases from V and 4 bases from J; junction bases left unmatched: 5.

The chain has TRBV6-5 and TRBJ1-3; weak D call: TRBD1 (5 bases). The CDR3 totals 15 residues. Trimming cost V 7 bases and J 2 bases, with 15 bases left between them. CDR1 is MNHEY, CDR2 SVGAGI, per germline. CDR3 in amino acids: CASNIRGETGNTIYF. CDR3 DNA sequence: TGTGCCAGCAATATTCGGGGGGAGACTGGAAACACCATATATTTT.

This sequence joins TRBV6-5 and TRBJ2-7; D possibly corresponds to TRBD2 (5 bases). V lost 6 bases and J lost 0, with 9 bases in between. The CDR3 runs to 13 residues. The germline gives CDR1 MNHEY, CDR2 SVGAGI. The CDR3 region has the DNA TGTGCCAGCAGGGAGGCGGGCTCCTACGAGCAGTACTTC. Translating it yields CASREAGSYEQYF.

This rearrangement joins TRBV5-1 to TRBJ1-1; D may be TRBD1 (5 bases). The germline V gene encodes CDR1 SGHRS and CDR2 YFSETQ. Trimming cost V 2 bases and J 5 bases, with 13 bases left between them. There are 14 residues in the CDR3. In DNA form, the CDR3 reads TGCGCCAGCAGCTTTGACACGGGGGGAACTGAAGCTTTCTTT. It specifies CASSFDTGGTEAFF.

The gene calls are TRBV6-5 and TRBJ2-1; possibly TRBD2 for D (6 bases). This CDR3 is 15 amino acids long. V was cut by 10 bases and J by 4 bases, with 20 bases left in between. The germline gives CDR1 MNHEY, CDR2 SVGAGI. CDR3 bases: TGTGCCACCAACAAGATGGCGGGGAGATACAATGAGCAGTTCTTC. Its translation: CATNKMAGRYNEQFF.